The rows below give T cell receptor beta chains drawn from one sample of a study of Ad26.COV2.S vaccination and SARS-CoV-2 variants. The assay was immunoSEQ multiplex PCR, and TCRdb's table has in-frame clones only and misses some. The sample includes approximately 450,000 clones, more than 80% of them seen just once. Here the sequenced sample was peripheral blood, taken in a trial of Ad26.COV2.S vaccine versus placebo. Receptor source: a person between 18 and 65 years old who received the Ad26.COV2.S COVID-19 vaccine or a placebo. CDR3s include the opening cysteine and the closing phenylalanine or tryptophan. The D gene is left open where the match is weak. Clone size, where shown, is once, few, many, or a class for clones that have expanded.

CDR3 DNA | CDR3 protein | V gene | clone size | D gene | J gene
TGTGCCAGTAGCCAGGACAGGGTGCGAGCTAATGAAAAACTGTTTTTT | CASSQDRVRANEKLFF | TRBV19 | . | TRBD1 | TRBJ1-4
TGTGCCAGCAGTTACTCGGGCGGCTCGTACCAAGAGACCCAGTACTTC | CASSYSGGSYQETQYF | TRBV6-5 | . | . | TRBJ2-5
TGTGCCAGCAGCCCGAGAAAACCGACATACTCCTATAATTCACCCCTCCACTTT | CASSPRKPTYSYNSPLHF | TRBV3-1/TRBV3-2 | . | . | TRBJ1-6
TGTGCCAGCAGCCAAGGGGGAACTAGCGGCCAGGAGACCCAGTACTTC | CASSQGGTSGQETQYF | TRBV4-2 | . | TRBD2 | TRBJ2-5
TGTGCCAGCAGTTACACCCTAGGTGGGGCCCAAAATGAGCAGTTCTTC | CASSYTLGGAQNEQFF | TRBV6-2/TRBV6-3 | . | . | TRBJ2-1
TGTGCCAGCAGCTTCTCCCACTTACGGGTTGGCGAGCAGTACTTC | CASSFSHLRVGEQYF | TRBV5-5 | . | . | TRBJ2-7
TGTGCCAGCAGTTTATCTCTTTTTTCACCCCTCCACTTT | CASSLSLFSPLHF | TRBV27 | . | . | TRBJ1-6
TGTGCCAGCAGCTTGGTGAGGGAAAGACAGCCCCAGCATTTT | CASSLVRERQPQHF | TRBV5-8 | . | . | TRBJ1-5
TGTGCCAGCAGAAAGACAGGGGTAATAAACATTCAGTACTTC | CASRKTGVINIQYF | TRBV27 | . | TRBD1 | TRBJ2-4
TGTGCCAGCTCACCAGCCGGGACGAGATACAATGAGCAGTTCTTC | CASSPAGTRYNEQFF | TRBV18 | once | . | TRBJ2-1
TGTGCCAGCAGCTCCCCAGGGACTAGCGGCTCCTACAATGAGCAGTTCTTC | CASSSPGTSGSYNEQFF | TRBV7-6 | once | TRBD2 | TRBJ2-1
TGTGCCAGCGGGACTAGCGGATCCAATGAGCAGTTCTTC | CASGTSGSNEQFF | TRBV6-4 | once | TRBD2 | TRBJ2-1
TGTGCCAGCAGCCACATACAGGGTGTAATCAGTCAGCCCCAGCATTTT | CASSHIQGVISQPQHF | TRBV14 | . | . | TRBJ1-5
TGTGCCAGCAGCTTGGCGGGTGAGGGCGGGATCGCCTACGAGCAGTACTTC | CASSLAGEGGIAYEQYF | TRBV5-6 | . | . | TRBJ2-7
TGTGCCTCGGGCAGGGGAAGTTTTGGCAATCAGCCCCAGCATTTT | CASGRGSFGNQPQHF | TRBV6-5 | once | . | TRBJ1-5
TGCGCCAGCAGCCAGACTAGCGGCCTCACAGATACGCAGTATTTT | CASSQTSGLTDTQYF | TRBV4-3 | . | TRBD2 | TRBJ2-3
TGTGCCAGCAGCCGACAGGGGGCTAGAAATGGCTACACCTTC | CASSRQGARNGYTF | TRBV3-1/TRBV3-2 | . | TRBD1 | TRBJ1-2
TGTGCCAGCAGCTTGGTTCGTGGGGCTCGGAACACTGAAGCTTTCTTT | CASSLVRGARNTEAFF | TRBV5-8 | . | . | TRBJ1-1
TGTGCCAGCAGCCCGGCCCTGTGGGAAAACATTCAGTACTTC | CASSPALWENIQYF | TRBV11-1 | . | . | TRBJ2-4
TGCAGCGTTGAAGGACATACAAACACTGAAGCTTTCTTT | CSVEGHTNTEAFF | TRBV29-1 | . | . | TRBJ1-1
TGTGCCAGCAGTGACAGCGGGATATCCTACAATGAGCAGTTCTTC | CASSDSGISYNEQFF | TRBV6-1 | . | TRBD2 | TRBJ2-1
TGTGCCAGCAGCCGTGGCGGGAGGGCTTCGTACAATGAGCAGTTCTTC | CASSRGGRASYNEQFF | TRBV3-1/TRBV3-2 | . | TRBD2 | TRBJ2-1